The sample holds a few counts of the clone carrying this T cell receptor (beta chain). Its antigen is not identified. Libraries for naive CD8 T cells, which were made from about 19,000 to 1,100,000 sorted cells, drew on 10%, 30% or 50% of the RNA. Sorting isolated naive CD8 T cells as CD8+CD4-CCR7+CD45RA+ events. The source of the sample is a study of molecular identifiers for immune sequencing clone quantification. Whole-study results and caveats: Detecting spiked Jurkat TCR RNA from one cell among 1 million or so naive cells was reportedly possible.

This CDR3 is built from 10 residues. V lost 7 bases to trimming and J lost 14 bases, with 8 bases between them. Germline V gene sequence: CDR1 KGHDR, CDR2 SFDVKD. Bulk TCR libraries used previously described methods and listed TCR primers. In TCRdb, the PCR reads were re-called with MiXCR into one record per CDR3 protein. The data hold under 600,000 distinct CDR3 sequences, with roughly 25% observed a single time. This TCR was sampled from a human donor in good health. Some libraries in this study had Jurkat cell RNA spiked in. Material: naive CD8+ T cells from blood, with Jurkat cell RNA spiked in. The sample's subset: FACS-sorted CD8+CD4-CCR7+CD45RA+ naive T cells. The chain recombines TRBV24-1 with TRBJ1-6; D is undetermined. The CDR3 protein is CATSGHALHF. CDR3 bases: TGTGCCACCAGCGGGCACGCCCTCCACTTT.